This TCR beta chain came from a study of blood T cells in healthy people across ages. Trimming left V 7 bases short and J 9 bases short, with 13 bases between. Germline V gene lookup returns CDR1 DFQATT and CDR2 SNEGSKA (reference sequence). The CDR3 loop spans 11 amino acids. The second PCR ran about 7 to 12 cycles with a sample-barcoded 5' primer and J-beta primers. TCRdb processed the 5' RACE reads anew with MiXCR; each CDR3 protein has one entry. This sample carries about 1.6 million distinct CDR3 sequences, 30% to 40% of them seen once, and the ten largest clones take over 9%. Sequencing was performed on blood. This clonotype originated in a woman aged 25 to 45 in good health. The chain couples TRBV20-1 to TRBJ2-1, with a tentative D call TRBD1 (5 bases). The CDR3 nucleotides are TGCAGTGGTAAACAGGTAACTGAGCAGTTCTTC. Protein sequence: CSGKQVTEQFF.